This T cell receptor beta chain was recovered during a study of blood T cell repertoires in COVID-19 (dated by TCRdb to 2018 to 2020). As for the study more broadly: Samples covering the acute and convalescent phases of COVID-19 were provided by collaborators in the United States, Italy and Spain. The material from the prospective study consisted of cDNA or gDNA derived from T cells, B-cell-depleted T cells, or PBMCs. Subjects who had been exposed to COVID-19, were actively infected with it, or had recovered from it provided the deeply sampled blood TCRbeta repertoires that made up the dataset. The repertoires were released in a freely available public database meant as a resource for research on the immune response to SARS-CoV-2. The samples were drawn from the first 160 participants of the ongoing ImmuneRACE study and from more than 1,000 subjects provided by 6 global collaborators. Nearly every sample came with metadata listing a de-identified subject ID, COVID-19 status, age in years and sex. Where HLA class I and class II types were available, the types were taken from metadata supplied by the sample provider, not from assay-based typing.

TCRbeta CDR3 regions were amplified from genomic DNA using the immunoSEQ Assay, a bias-controlled multiplex PCR. On the authors' methods: The number of nucleated cells in each sample was estimated from the amplification of reference gene primers within the assay. To quantify the absolute abundance of each unique TCRbeta CDR3 rearrangement, sequence reads were collapsed and filtered. Productive Simpson clonality was computed per sample as the square root of Simpson's diversity index over productive rearrangements. TCRdb mirrors the immuneACCESS table, restricted to in-frame sequences. Some clones are absent from its copies; in checked studies, under half trace to an unresolved V gene, and the reason for the others is unknown. Clonal size and the V and J genes are those of that table, whereas D and trimming came from the DNA. Present in this sample are nearly 55,000 clones, over 70% of which were seen just once. The ten largest clones capture 15% of the sample.

The paper's findings and limits, for the study overall: How much clinical and demographic metadata was included differed by source and by participant, and the metadata was provided uncurated.

Collaborating institutions collected whole blood in K2EDTA tubes following their own protocols. For TCRbeta analysis, collaborators shipped samples as frozen whole blood, isolated PBMCs, or DNA extracted from either of those sample types. CDR1 and CDR2 are drawn from the germline V gene: SGHRS, YFSETQ. Taken from cysteine to phenylalanine, the CDR3 has 15 residues. The sequence is cut down to CDR3 DNA, 45 bases in frame from base 1. This clone was recorded once. Its antigen target is currently unknown. Compared with germline, one end of the junction differs, possibly owing to a read error. Material for sequencing was peripheral blood. The chain employs TRBV5-1 and TRBJ2-1; a stretch of 13 junction bases matches TRBD2. The TCR was taken from a human donor with active or convalescent COVID-19. The donor label of this sample is uncertain. The sequence in DNA is TGCGCCAGCAGCATCCGACTAGCGGGAGGCCAAGAGCGGTTCTTC. Its translation reads: CASSIRLAGGQERFF.